This T cell receptor beta chain emerged from a study of OX40 agonist ivuxolimab in advanced cancers. About the study as a whole: Ivuxolimab, which targeted the costimulatory receptor OX40 (CD134), was an agonistic, fully human IgG2 monoclonal antibody. Intravenous ivuxolimab was administered to patients every 2 weeks at six dose levels: 0.01, 0.1, 0.3, 1.5, 3 and 10 mg/kg. Of the roughly 54 patients in dose escalation, about 20 had hepatocellular carcinoma, some 15 had melanoma, 9 had renal cell carcinoma and 9 had head and neck cancer. In the dose-escalation cohort, more than 75% of patients were male, and the mean age was roughly 60 years, with a range of roughly 20 to 85. Prior anti-PD-1, anti-PD-L1 or anti-CTLA-4 therapy was permitted, and 30% to 45% of dose-escalation patients had received checkpoint inhibitors. Partial responses occurred in three dose-escalation patients: two with cutaneous melanoma and one with hepatocellular carcinoma. The purpose of peripheral TCRbeta sequencing was to test whether ivuxolimab changed TCR sequence diversity and led to clonal T-cell expansion. The paper covers the monotherapy dose-escalation part of the phase I ivuxolimab trial, which included N = 52 patients. The study at large found these results: On average, CD8+ T cells showed more expanded clones than CD4+ T cells after ivuxolimab. The antigen specificity of the clonally expanded peripheral T cells was not determined. Clonal expansion of both CD4+ and CD8+ blood T cells was observed from baseline to week 6 at doses 0.1 to 3.0 mg/kg. Low levels of normalized T-cell clonal expansion were also seen in some nonresponding patients. In partial responders in the 0.1-3.0 mg/kg groups, normalized peripheral clonal expansion was found to be among the lowest, especially among CD8+ T cells.

Notes on this clone: This receptor's antigen is unknown. The input lacks base qualities; no much larger clone sits a single base away.

For sequencing of the TCRbeta CDR3 region, genomic DNA was extracted from the sorted cells. The immunoSEQ Assay was used for sequencing of TCRbeta CDR3 regions. TCRdb holds this immuneACCESS table with in-frame rearrangements only. Some clones are missing; in checked studies, unresolved V genes explain under half, and the rest has no known cause. In all, the sample holds some 75,000 clones, and roughly 84% of those were seen once. Clones ranked in the top ten supply 0.72% of the sample. The trial excluded patients who had a history of autoimmune disease or who were on systemic immunosuppression. Peripheral blood for TCR sequencing was collected from all dose cohorts at baseline, on cycle 4 day 1, and on cycle 7 day 1. The samples were drawn from a first-in-human, open-label, multicenter phase I dose-escalation trial of ivuxolimab. Adults with locally advanced or metastatic melanoma, renal cell, hepatocellular, or head and neck squamous cell carcinoma were enrolled in the trial. Before TCR sequencing, CD4+ T cells and CD8+ T cells from peripheral blood were sorted into separate populations.

This material consisted of CD4+ or CD8+ T cells sorted from blood, taken in a trial of the OX40 agonist ivuxolimab. The clonotype was recovered from an adult with an advanced solid tumor such as melanoma, head and neck, liver or kidney cancer.

Read as DNA, the sequence is TGTGCCAGCAGTGGGGGGGTCCCCTACGAGCAGTACTTC. It translates as CASSGGVPYEQYF. The rearrangement combines TRBV2 with TRBJ2-7; tentative D gene TRBD2, with 6 bases matching. The CDR3 holds 13 amino acids from the cysteine to the phenylalanine. The only DNA kept is the CDR3, 39 bases in frame from the first base. Based on the germline V gene, the CDR1 and CDR2 sequences are SNHLY and FYNNEI. Trimming removed 4 bases from V and 2 bases from J, leaving 9 bases between the germline ends.